A single sample gave rise to the 21 T cell receptor beta chains below, sequenced in a study of control samples from healthy donors and cancer patients. Data came from immunoSEQ multiplex PCR; TCRdb stores just in-frame clones and leaves some out. The table lists about 250,000 clones, around 79% of them singletons. The sample consisted of PBMCs. Source of these receptors: a woman in her sixties or seventies with lung cancer.

CDR3 sequence (DNA): TGTGCCAGCAGCCAAGTGGAAGGGGGCCGGAATACGCAGTATTTT. It is translated as CASSQVEGGRNTQYF. The chain employs TRBV4-2 and TRBJ2-3; 7 positions match TRBD1. There are 15 residues in the CDR3. V shed 1 base and J 7 bases; nucleotides not matched to a gene: 8. Germline CDR1 and CDR2: LGHNA and YNFKEQ.

In DNA, the CDR3 is TGTGCCATCAGACCCACCCAATTCCCGTCAGGGTATGGCTACACCTTC. It encodes CAIRPTQFPSGYGYTF. The V gene is TRBV10-3, the J gene TRBJ1-2, with D possibly being TRBD1 (5 bases). The CDR3 runs to 16 residues. V lost 6 bases and J 5 bases, leaving 22 bases between the germline ends. The germline CDR1 and CDR2 sequences are ENHRY and SYGVKD.

The chain uses TRBV4-1 and TRBJ1-6; D is unresolved. Per germline, CDR1 MGHRA and CDR2 YSYEKL. This CDR3 comprises 14 residues. V lost 3 bases, J lost 7 bases, and 10 bases lay in between. CDR3 residues: CASSHQVRNSPLHF. The CDR3 DNA is TGCGCCAGCAGCCATCAGGTCCGGAATTCACCCCTCCACTTT.

This clone was detected only a few times. The chain uses TRBV7-3 and TRBJ2-3; 10 nucleotides match TRBD1. CDR3 length: 16 amino acids. Trimming took 1 base from V and 3 from J; bases not matched to a gene: 4. Per the germline V gene, CDR1 is SGHTA and CDR2 is FQGTGA. The CDR3 coding sequence is TGTGCCAGCAGCTTAAGGGACAGGGGTTCGACAGATACGCAGTATTTT. It encodes CASSLRDRGSTDTQYF.

V and J are TRBV19 and TRBJ1-4; D is unresolved. V was pared by 9 bases and J by 8 bases, with 19 bases between. This CDR3 contains 14 residues. Germline lookup yields CDR1 LNHDA and CDR2 SQIVND (reference sequence). CDR3 bases: TGTGCCAGCCGGCTCGGGTCGGCGGGGGAAAAACTGTTTTTT. Amino acids: CASRLGSAGEKLFF.

V and J are TRBV6-5 and TRBJ2-7; a possible D gene is TRBD1 (6 bases). Germline assignment: CDR1 MNHEY and CDR2 SVGAGI. This CDR3 has 13 amino acids. V shed 8 bases and J shed 2 bases, with 13 bases lying between them. CDR3 in amino acids: CASFTRGTYEQYF. The CDR3 DNA sequence: TGTGCCAGCTTTACCAGGGGAACCTACGAGCAGTACTTC.

This clone was detected only once. The rearrangement joins TRBV3-1 (or the pseudogene TRBV3-2) to TRBJ2-7; unclear D gene. V dropped 1 base and J dropped 4 bases, with 8 bases sitting between them. This CDR3 spans 13 amino acids. Per germline, CDR1 LGHDT and CDR2 YNNKEL (reference sequence). This chain's CDR3 is CASSQGIGYEQYF. As DNA, the CDR3 is TGTGCCAGCAGCCAAGGAATCGGATACGAGCAGTACTTC.

This clone was detected only a few times. The chain carries TRBV5-1 and TRBJ1-4; TRBD1 matches 8 bases. Germline assignment: CDR1 SGHRS and CDR2 YFSETQ. The CDR3 is 14 residues long. V lost 5 bases, J lost 5 bases, and 5 bases stayed unmatched. This chain's CDR3 is CASRGDRSNEKLFF. CDR3 nucleotides: TGCGCCAGCAGGGGGGACAGGTCGAATGAAAAACTGTTTTTT. The whole variable domain, filled in from reference TRBV5-1 and TRBJ1-4, reads KAGVTQTPRYLIKTRGQQVTLSCSPISGHRSVSWYQQTPGQGLQFLFEYFSETQRNKGNFPGRFSGRQFSNSRSEMNVSTLELGDSALYLCASRGDRSNEKLFFGSGTQLSVL.

The rearrangement joins TRBV2 to TRBJ1-4; possible D gene TRBD1, 5 bases. V lost 10 bases, J lost 1 base, and 16 bases lay in between. The CDR3 has 15 amino acids. Germline V gene data show CDR1 as SNHLY and CDR2 as FYNNEI. The CDR3, as DNA: TGTGCCACCACGGTCCAGGGCCAAACTAATGAAAAACTGTTTTTT. It encodes CATTVQGQTNEKLFF.

This rearrangement joins TRBV3-1 (or the pseudogene TRBV3-2) to TRBJ1-3; tentatively, D is TRBD1 (5 bases). V was shortened by 0 bases and J by 5 bases, with 14 bases between the two germline ends. The CDR3 runs 16 residues. CDR1 and CDR2 from the germline V gene are LGHDT and YNNKEL (reference sequence). The CDR3: CASSQEGTALRNTIYF. As DNA, the CDR3 is TGTGCCAGCAGCCAAGAAGGGACGGCGCTTCGAAACACCATATATTTT.

This chain links TRBV5-1 with TRBJ2-5, with D tentatively TRBD2 (6 bases). The ends were cut back, 5 bases at V and 4 bases at J, with 15 bases in the middle. Germline V lookup: CDR1 SGHRS, CDR2 YFSETQ. The CDR3 is 14 residues long. CDR3 nucleotide sequence: TGCGCCAGCAGGGAACCGGGGGTGCTAGAGACCCAGTACTTC. Protein product: CASREPGVLETQYF.

The chain links TRBV29-1 to TRBJ2-5; D uncertain. The CDR3 contains 13 residues. Germline values: CDR1 SQVTM, CDR2 ANQGSEA. Trimming shortened V by 7 bases and J by 5 bases, and 17 bases separated the two germline ends. The CDR3 here is CSAPRSPGETQYF. CDR3 DNA: TGCAGCGCCCCGAGGAGCCCCGGGGAGACCCAGTACTTC. Drawing the rest from reference TRBV29-1 and TRBJ2-5, the complete variable domain is SAVISQKPSRDICQRGTSLTIQCQVDSQVTMMFWYRQQPGQSLTLIATANQGSEATYESGFVIDKFPISRPNLTFSTLTVSNMSPEDSSIYLCSAPRSPGETQYFGPGTRLLVL.

This clone was seen once. The V and J genes are TRBV30 and TRBJ2-7; TRBD2 matches at 13 bases. In germline, CDR1 is GTSNPN, CDR2 SVGIG (reference sequence). The CDR3 is 15 amino acids. After removal of 2 bases from V and 5 bases from J, the junction contained 6 bases not matched to a gene. CDR3 DNA: TGTGCCTGGAGTCCTGGACTAGCGGGAGACCACGAGCAGTACTTC. Residues: CAWSPGLAGDHEQYF.

The genes are TRBV27 and TRBJ2-5; D gene uncertain. Trimming shortened V by 4 bases and J by 4 bases, and 4 bases separated the two germline ends. Germline V gene sequence: CDR1 MNHEY, CDR2 SMNVEV (reference sequence). CDR3 length: 11 residues. The DNA for the CDR3 is TGTGCCAGCAGTTCCGGAGAGACCCAGTACTTC. This codes for CASSSGETQYF.

V usage is TRBV24-1 and J usage is TRBJ2-1, with D perhaps matching TRBD1 (5 bases). V dropped 1 base and J dropped 3 bases, with 9 bases sitting between them. CDR3 length: 15 amino acids. The germline CDR1 and CDR2 sequences are KGHDR and SFDVKD. This CDR3 reads CATSDFGQGYNEQFF. CDR3 sequence (DNA): TGTGCCACCAGTGATTTTGGGCAGGGCTACAATGAGCAGTTCTTC.

The chain combines TRBV6-5 with TRBJ1-2; 9 bases are a match to TRBD1. This CDR3 is 12 amino acids long. The germline CDR1 and CDR2 sequences are MNHEY and SVGAGI. V shed 8 bases, J shed 5 bases, and the junction held 3 bases outside the gene matches. The chain's CDR3 is CASGQGRYGYTF. DNA of the CDR3: TGTGCCAGCGGACAGGGGCGATATGGCTACACCTTC.

CDR3 bases: TGTGCCAGCATGCAGACGGGACGGGGGGAGCTGTTTTTT. This encodes CASMQTGRGELFF. The chain joins TRBV6-5 to TRBJ2-2, with D tentatively TRBD1 or TRBD2 (5 bases each). The CDR3 totals 13 residues. The germline V gene encodes CDR1 MNHEY and CDR2 SVGAGI. V was pared by 7 bases and J by 8 bases, with 14 bases between.

The rearrangement uses TRBV10-1 and TRBJ1-1; D is possibly TRBD1 (5 bases). The CDR3 runs 14 residues. Trimming took off 5 bases at V and 1 base at J, with 11 bases between the two ends. The V gene's germline CDR1 is WNHNN and CDR2 SYGVQD (reference sequence). DNA for the CDR3: TGCGCCAGCAGTCCCGGGACGGCGAACACTGAAGCTTTCTTT. It codes for CASSPGTANTEAFF.

The chain carries TRBV3-1 (or the pseudogene TRBV3-2) and TRBJ2-7; 9 bases align to TRBD1. With V trimmed by 6 bases and J by 2 bases, 5 bases remained unmatched. Looked up from germline, CDR1 is LGHDT and CDR2 is YNNKEL (reference sequence). This CDR3 has 14 amino acids. The chain's CDR3 is CASSGDREAYEQYF. CDR3 in DNA: TGTGCCAGCAGTGGGGACAGGGAGGCCTACGAGCAGTACTTC.

This clone was seen only once. The J gene is TRBJ2-1, the V gene TRBV11-2; D is unresolved. V shed 5 bases and J shed 0 bases, with 11 bases lying between them. CDR3 length equals 15 residues. In germline, CDR1 is SGHAT, CDR2 FQNNGV. CDR3: CASSPSVSSYNEQFF. The CDR3, as DNA: TGTGCCAGCAGCCCCAGCGTAAGCTCCTACAATGAGCAGTTCTTC.

This chain connects TRBV15 to TRBJ2-5, with D maybe TRBD1 (6 bases). Germline CDR1 and CDR2: LNHNV and YYDKDF (reference sequence). V was pared by 1 base and J by 5 bases, with 17 bases between. The CDR3 is 16 amino acids. The CDR3 here is CATSRVGLGAGETQYF. The CDR3 nucleotides read TGTGCCACCAGCAGAGTAGGGCTGGGGGCCGGGGAGACCCAGTACTTC.